This TCR beta chain was sequenced during a study of T cells expressing NK-cell markers. Study at large: Among the eight sequenced donors, seven tested HCMV-seropositive and one tested seronegative.

CDR1 and CDR2 (germline): LGHDT, YNNKEL (reference sequence). This CDR3 region has 18 residues. TCRdb re-called the 5' RACE reads; every CDR3 protein appears as one record, without DNA. The listing records 350,000 to 400,000 distinct CDR3 sequences. The TCR sequence derives from a woman between 50 and 59 years old in good health. The chain has TRBV3-1 and TRBJ2-2; TCRdb indicates TRBD1, and absent DNA this call remains unverified. Sequencing was done on a sample of blood T cells: a sorted CD56 or NKG2C T cell subset, CD4+ or CD8+ T cells, or bulk PBMC T cells (not recorded which). This CDR3 is CASSKFPVGGPNTGELFF.